These 5 T cell receptor beta chains were sequenced from one sample in a study of T cells after posttransplantation cyclophosphamide. Cyclophosphamide on days +3 and +4 followed busulfan-fludarabine conditioning and a marrow graft. Repertoires were generated with immunoSEQ multiplex PCR, while TCRdb's copy carries only in-frame clones and drops some. Singletons are absent from the sample, which has approximately 7,100 clones. Here the sequenced sample was PBMCs, taken 90 to 100 days after allogeneic stem cell transplant with posttransplant cyclophosphamide. The receptors were sampled from a female patient between 55 and 75 years old who received an allogeneic stem cell transplant from an unrelated donor, was CMV-positive, and had acute GVHD only. Some T cells may be transferred from the graft donor.

CDR3 protein: CASSLSRGSGLRADTQYF. The CDR3 DNA sequence: TGTGCCAGCAGCTTGTCCCGGGGATCGGGGTTGAGAGCCGATACGCAGTATTTT. This chain links TRBV5-6 with TRBJ2-3; tentative D call: TRBD2 (5 bases). Germline CDR1 is SGHDT and CDR2 is YYEEEE. The V and J ends lost 1 base and 6 bases respectively, with 24 bases between them. CDR3 length: 18 residues.

This clone was recorded at least ten times. The V call is TRBV2, the J call TRBJ1-5; TRBD1 might be the D (5 bases). Germline V gene lookup returns CDR1 SNHLY and CDR2 FYNNEI. The CDR3 loop spans 14 amino acids. V was trimmed by 4 bases and J by 0 bases, leaving 7 bases between them. CDR3 DNA sequence: TGTGCCAGCAGTGTTGGACATAGCAATCAGCCCCAGCATTTT. Residues: CASSVGHSNQPQHF.

This clone was found many times. This chain joins TRBV6-1 and TRBJ2-1; D is unclear. This CDR3 spans 12 amino acids. Between the trimmed V and J ends, which lost 0 bases and 12 bases, there was a span of 9 bases. Germline-derived CDR1 and CDR2 are MNHNS and SASEGT. CDR3 coding DNA: TGTGCCAGCAGTGAAGCGCGGTATGGGCAGTTCTTC. Encoded protein: CASSEARYGQFF.

This clone was observed a few times. The rearrangement links TRBV25-1 to TRBJ2-3, with D unclear. Germline CDR1 is MGHDK and CDR2 is SYGVNS. Deletions cut 7 bases from V and 3 bases from J, with 8 bases between. This CDR3 has 12 residues. CDR3 sequence reads: CASTPGTDTQYF. The CDR3 DNA sequence: TGTGCCAGCACCCCCGGGACAGATACGCAGTATTTT.

In its sample, this clone ranks as medium-sized (0.01 to 0.1%). The chain has TRBV19 and TRBJ1-4, with 7 bases fitting TRBD1. CDR1 and CDR2 (germline): LNHDA, SQIVND (reference sequence). This CDR3 contains 13 residues. Unmatched junction bases numbered 10, after V lost 10 bases and J lost 8 bases. The CDR3 DNA sequence: TGTGCCACCCTCGACAGGGCCAACGAAAAACTGTTTTTT. Its translation is CATLDRANEKLFF.